Sequencing of this TCR beta chain was carried out in a study of blood T cell repertoires in COVID-19. In the study overall: Some COVID-19 samples were acute and others convalescent; all came from the United States, Italy and Spain. In each case, the material was cDNA or gDNA derived from T cells, B-cell-depleted T cells, or PBMCs.

Per the original methods: Estimated nucleated cell counts came from reference gene primer amplification. The table came from immunoSEQ multiplex PCR; TCRdb's copy has only in-frame clones and leaves some out. V and J calls and clone size are as listed in that table; D and trimming were resolved from the DNA. This table holds some 300,000 clones, about nine tenths found once. Sequencing input: peripheral blood. The TCR originated in a woman aged 45-65 years with COVID-19, enrolled during active disease.

The CDR3 protein is CASSLATGARNEQFF. CDR3 DNA sequence: TGCGCCAGCAGCTTGGCTACTGGGGCGCGCAATGAGCAGTTCTTC. The J gene is TRBJ2-1, the V gene TRBV5-1; D may be TRBD1 (5 bases). CDR3 length equals 15 residues. In germline, CDR1 is SGHRS, CDR2 YFSETQ. Trimming left V 0 bases short and J 6 bases short, with 13 bases between.